These T cell receptor beta chains were read from a single sample in a study of blood T cells in healthy people across ages. Each CDR3 protein gets one entry after TCRdb re-called the 5' RACE reads with MiXCR. The sample records 1.5 million to 2 million distinct CDR3 sequences, over 25% being singletons. Sequencing was carried out using blood. The receptors here all came from a woman in her twenties or thirties in good health. The CDR3 runs from the conserved cysteine through the conserved F or W. A D gene is named only where the DNA matches it firmly. Some rows mark clone size as missing; the rest say once, few, many or name a class of expanded clone.

>few|TRBJ1-5|TRBV7-8|17|TRBD1
TGTGCCAGCAGCCAGCAGGGGGTACTGGATAGCAATCAGCCCCAGCATTTT
CASSQQGVLDSNQPQHF
>.|TRBJ1-1|TRBV4-2|14|.
TGTGCCAGCAGCCACGGACAGAGGAACACTGAAGCTTTCTTT
CASSHGQRNTEAFF
>.|TRBJ1-5|TRBV5-1|13|.
TGCGCCAGCAGCTTCGTCGGTGATCAGCCCCAGCATTTT
CASSFVGDQPQHF
>few|TRBJ1-1|TRBV13|14|.
TGTGCCAGCAGCTTATCATACACCCTCTCTGAAGCTTTCTTT
CASSLSYTLSEAFF
>.|TRBJ2-7|TRBV6-5|14|TRBD2
TGTGCCAGCAGTTACGGGGAGGGAGGCTACGAGCAGTACTTC
CASSYGEGGYEQYF
>.|TRBJ1-5|TRBV3-1|14|.
TGTGCCAGCAGCCTCAGGGGACTCAATCAGCCCCAGCATTTT
CASSLRGLNQPQHF
>few|TRBJ2-3|TRBV2|14|.
TGTGCCAGCAGTAAAGTCGCTAGCACAGATACGCAGTATTTT
CASSKVASTDTQYF
>few|TRBJ2-1|TRBV6-1|16|.
TGTGCCAGCAGTGCAGGCGGATCAATGTCCTACAATGAGCAGTTCTTC
CASSAGGSMSYNEQFF
>many|TRBJ2-7|TRBV12-3/TRBV12-4|14|TRBD1
TGTGCCAGCGGTAACAGGGGGGATTCCTACGAGCAGTACTTC
CASGNRGDSYEQYF
>many|TRBJ2-7|TRBV10-3|13|TRBD2
TGTGCCACCGGGACTAGCGGGGATCAGAAGCAGTACTTC
CATGTSGDQKQYF
>many|TRBJ2-7|TRBV15|14|.
TGTGCCACCAGCAGAGAGCGGGGAACCTACGAGCAGTACTTC
CATSRERGTYEQYF
>.|TRBJ2-2|TRBV20-1|17|TRBD2
TGCAGTGCCCCTGGGGTTAGCGGGGGTTTGAACACCGGGGAGCTGTTTTTT
CSAPGVSGGLNTGELFF
>.|TRBJ1-2|TRBV18|14|.
TGTGCCAGCTCACCCGACATTCCAGTCGGAGGCTACACCTTC
CASSPDIPVGGYTF
>few|TRBJ2-2|TRBV5-1|14|TRBD1
TGCGCCAGCAGCGTATGGACAGGGACCGGGGAGCTGTTTTTT
CASSVWTGTGELFF
>many|TRBJ2-4|TRBV15|16|TRBD2
TGTGCCACCAGCAGAGTTGGGGGAGGGGTACGGAACATTCAGTACTTC
CATSRVGGGVRNIQYF
>.|TRBJ2-1|TRBV29-1|12|.
TGCAGCGTTGAAGGGCAGTTGAATGAGCAGTTCTTC
CSVEGQLNEQFF
>many|TRBJ2-1|TRBV29-1|14|TRBD2
TGCAGCCTTGCGGGACTAGCGGGAATCAATGAGCAGTTCTTC
CSLAGLAGINEQFF
>.|TRBJ2-6|TRBV5-1|17|TRBD2
TGCGCCAGCAGCTCGTTAGCGGGAATCTCTGGGGCCAACGTCCTGACTTTC
CASSSLAGISGANVLTF
>few|TRBJ2-7|TRBV4-1|15|.
TGCGCCAGCAGCCAAGCGACAGCGCGCCCGTACGAGCAGTACTTC
CASSQATARPYEQYF
>few|TRBJ2-1|TRBV7-9|13|.
TGTGCCAGCATCAATTTTAGGGGTTCCCCACAGTTCTTC
CASINFRGSPQFF
>few|TRBJ2-5|TRBV12-3/TRBV12-4|15|TRBD2
TGTGCCAGCAGTTTCGAGCGGGGGGGAGAGGAGACCCAGTACTTC
CASSFERGGEETQYF
>.|TRBJ2-1|TRBV5-4|16|TRBD2
TGTGCCAGCAGCTTGTTAGGCGGGGGGGCCTACAATGAGCAGTTCTTC
CASSLLGGGAYNEQFF
>.|TRBJ2-3|TRBV4-3|17|TRBD2
TGCGCCAGCAGCCAAAATACCGGGACTAGCGGGAGGGATACGCAGTATTTT
CASSQNTGTSGRDTQYF
>few|TRBJ2-7|TRBV20-1|15|.
TGCAGTGCTAGAGATCCCGGCAGGGTATCCTACGAGCAGTACTTC
CSARDPGRVSYEQYF
>.|TRBJ1-6|TRBV10-2|12|.
TGCGCCAGCAGTGAGTCGCCTCGGAACCGCCACTTT
CASSESPRNRHF
>many|TRBJ2-7|TRBV7-8|16|.
TGTGCCAGCAGCTTAGGCTTCGGCGGGACCGCCTACGAGCAGTACTTC
CASSLGFGGTAYEQYF
>few|TRBJ1-5|TRBV28|13|.
TGTGCCAGCAGTTTACCAACCATTGAGCCCCAGCATTTT
CASSLPTIEPQHF
>.|TRBJ2-1|TRBV6-5|15|TRBD1
TGTGCCAGCAGTTACAACAGGGGGCGTAACAATGAGCAGTTCTTC
CASSYNRGRNNEQFF
>few|TRBJ1-4|TRBV6-1|17|.
TGTGCCAGCAGACGGACAGAAATAAAATCAACTAATGAAAAACTGTTTTTT
CASRRTEIKSTNEKLFF
>.|TRBJ1-1|TRBV4-1|14|.
TGCGCCGGCAGCCAGCAGGGGAAGTTCACTGAAGCTTTCTTT
CAGSQQGKFTEAFF
>many|TRBJ1-6|TRBV29-1|16|.
TGCAGCGTTGCGGGCAGCCGTCGATCGGCGGATTCACCCCTCCACTTT
CSVAGSRRSADSPLHF
>few|TRBJ2-7|TRBV29-1|17|TRBD1
TGCAGCGTTCTCCCTCTCAGCCGGGACAGGGGAAACTCCGAGCAGTACTTC
CSVLPLSRDRGNSEQYF
>few|TRBJ1-3|TRBV6-1|16|.
TGTGCCAGCAGTGAACTAGGAGAATACTCTGGAAACACCATATATTTT
CASSELGEYSGNTIYF
>many|TRBJ2-1|TRBV12-3/TRBV12-4|12|.
TGTGCCAGCAGTTCGAGTCCGGGGGAGCAGTTCTTC
CASSSSPGEQFF
>few|TRBJ1-2|TRBV19|15|.
TGTGCCAGTAGTACCCTCGGCGAGGGAAAAAATGGCTACACCTTC
CASSTLGEGKNGYTF
>.|TRBJ2-5|TRBV18|15|TRBD2
TGTGCCAGCTCACTCTGGGAGGGCCGTAACAATGAGCAGTACTTC
CASSLWEGRNNEQYF
>.|TRBJ2-5|TRBV12-3/TRBV12-4|17|TRBD2
TGTGCCAGCAGTTTAAGGACTAGCGGGAGGTCGGGGGAGACCCAGTACTTC
CASSLRTSGRSGETQYF
>.|TRBJ1-1|TRBV6-5|13|.
TGTGCCAGCAGCAGATTGACAGACACTGAAGCTTTCTTT
CASSRLTDTEAFF
>.|TRBJ2-1|TRBV27|15|TRBD2
TGTGCCAGCAGTTCACAGCGGGATTCCTACAATGAGCAGTTCTTC
CASSSQRDSYNEQFF
>many|TRBJ1-3|TRBV10-3|14|.
TGTGCCATCAGTGCTGAGTCCTCTGGAAACACCATATATTTT
CAISAESSGNTIYF
>many|TRBJ2-1|TRBV7-3|13|.
TGTGCCAGCAGCTTATCCGTCGACAATGAGCAGTTCTTC
CASSLSVDNEQFF
>.|TRBJ2-7|TRBV3-1|12|.
TGTGCCAGCAGCCAAGAGGGGCTGGGGCAGTACTTC
CASSQEGLGQYF
>once|TRBJ2-3|TRBV3-1|16|.
TGTGCCAGCAGCTCGTCCAGCAGGGTTAGCACAGATACGCAGTATTTT
CASSSSSRVSTDTQYF
>few|TRBJ2-1|TRBV5-1|15|.
TGCGCCAGCAGCTCCCCATCGACCCCGCAAGAGACCCAGTTCTTC
CASSSPSTPQETQFF
>.|TRBJ2-3|TRBV4-1|18|.
TGTGCCAGCACCCTGAGGGGGGGGGGCGAGACGGGCACAGATACGCAGTATTTT
CASTLRGGGETGTDTQYF
>.|TRBJ2-7|TRBV4-1|15|.
TGCGCCAGCAGCCAAGATCCAGCCGGAGGCAACGAGCAGTACTTC
CASSQDPAGGNEQYF
>few|TRBJ2-1|TRBV6-2/TRBV6-3|18|.
TGTGCCAGCAGTTTCTCCACCCCTAGGCCTAGCTCCTACAATGAGCAGTTCTTC
CASSFSTPRPSSYNEQFF
>many|TRBJ2-1|TRBV28|14|TRBD1
TGTGCCAGCAGTTCCCGACAGGGATACAATGAGCAGTTCTTC
CASSSRQGYNEQFF
>many|TRBJ2-1|TRBV7-3|13|TRBD1
TGTGCCAGCAGCTCCGGGACAGACAATGAGCAGTTCTTC
CASSSGTDNEQFF
>few|TRBJ2-5|TRBV20-1|18|TRBD2
TGCAGTGCTAGAGATCCCCTAGCGGGGGGGCCGAGGGAAGAGACCCAGTACTTC
CSARDPLAGGPREETQYF